This TCR beta chain comes out of a study of T cell repertoires in cytomegalovirus infection. About the research overall: CMV infection together with matching HLA type was indicated by public TCR beta signatures.

Study-level findings and limits: CMV-specific TCR beta clonotypes restricted by HLA-C dominated the ex vivo response.

As regards this clonotype: Its antigen is as yet unknown.

TCRdb used MiXCR to reprocess the reads, holding one entry per CDR3 protein. This sample has hundreds of thousands of distinct CDR3 sequences, with roughly 30% found just once. Trimming cost V 3 bases and J 7 bases, with 12 bases left between them. Germline assignment: CDR1 SEHNR and CDR2 FQNEAQ (reference sequence). The CDR3 runs 13 residues. The J gene is TRBJ1-1, the V gene TRBV7-9; a weak D match, TRBD1 (5 bases). The sample consisted of cultured CD8+ T cells from PBMCs, taken from culture after CMV antigen stimulation. This TCR was recovered from a human donor in good health (CMV status not recorded). Some clones in this sample may be carry-over from other donors' samples. The CDR3 loop reads CASSFGGVSEAFF. In DNA, the CDR3 is TGTGCCAGCAGCTTTGGAGGGGTGAGTGAAGCTTTCTTT.